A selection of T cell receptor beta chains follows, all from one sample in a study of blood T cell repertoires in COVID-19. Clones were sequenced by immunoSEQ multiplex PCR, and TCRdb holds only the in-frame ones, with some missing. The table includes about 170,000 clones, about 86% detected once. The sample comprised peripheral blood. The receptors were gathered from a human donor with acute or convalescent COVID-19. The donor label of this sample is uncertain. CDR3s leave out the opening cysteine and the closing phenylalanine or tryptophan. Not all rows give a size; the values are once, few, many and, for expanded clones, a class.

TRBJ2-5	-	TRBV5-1	ASSLTTSTETQY
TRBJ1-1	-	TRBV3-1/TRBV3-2	ASSLSGERAF
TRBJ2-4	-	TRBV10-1	ASSDPRNIQY
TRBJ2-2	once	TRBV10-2	ASSEANKGLAGASGELF
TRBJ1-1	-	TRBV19	ASSRGQGMNTEAF
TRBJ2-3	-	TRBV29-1	SVDLESTDTQY
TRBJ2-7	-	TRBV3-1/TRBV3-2	ASSQAGTGEYEQY
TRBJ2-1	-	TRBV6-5	ASRPAGIHNEQF
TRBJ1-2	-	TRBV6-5	ASSESGYGYT
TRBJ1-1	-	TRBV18	ASSPGWETEAF
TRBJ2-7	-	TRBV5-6	ASSLGTGGSYEQY
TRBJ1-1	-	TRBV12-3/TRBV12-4	ASSLSVATEAF
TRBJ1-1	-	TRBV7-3	ASSSNQGTEAF
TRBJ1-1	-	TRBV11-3	ASSLAQNTEAF
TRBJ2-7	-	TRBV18	ASSPLGEGPYEQY
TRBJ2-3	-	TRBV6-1	ASSDAFGGAGRDTQY
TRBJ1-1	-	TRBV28	ASSLPPLGRDTEAF
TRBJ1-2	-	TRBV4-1	ASSQAPGVAGYT
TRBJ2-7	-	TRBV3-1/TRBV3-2	ASSHLAGANHEQY
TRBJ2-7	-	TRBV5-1	ASSPSGPGAYEQY
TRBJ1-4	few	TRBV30	AWRDRGREKLF
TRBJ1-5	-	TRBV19	ASSRGGTGGGQPQH
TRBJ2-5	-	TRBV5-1	ASSLAVVAGNQETQY
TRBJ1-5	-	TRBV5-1	ASSSSGGNQPQH
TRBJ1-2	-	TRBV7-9	ASSPRGLALSGYT
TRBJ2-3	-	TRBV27	ASSFGISTDTQY
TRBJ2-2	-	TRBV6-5	ASSFGQGVNTGELF
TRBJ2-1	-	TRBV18	ASSLGLPRTGRNNEQF
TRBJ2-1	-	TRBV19	ASSEVAGSQWNEQF
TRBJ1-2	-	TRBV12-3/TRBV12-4	ASRRDRFYGYT
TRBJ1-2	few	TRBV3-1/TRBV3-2	ASSQGWAWGYT
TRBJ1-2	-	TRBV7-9	ASSFGTGVYGYT
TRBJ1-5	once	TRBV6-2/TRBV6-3	ASSYVDRNQPQH
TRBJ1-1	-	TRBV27	ASSHRQRIAEAF